This passage covers 2 T cell receptor beta chains from one sample sequenced in a study of monozygotic twins with inflammatory bowel disease. TCRdb processed the 5' RACE reads again and assigns one entry to each CDR3 protein, with no DNA. Found here are 300,000 to 450,000 distinct CDR3 sequences; the top ten clones hold 2.6%. Sequenced input: blood. These receptor sequences come from a human donor with ulcerative colitis or Crohn's disease, or a healthy co-twin of an affected twin (not recorded which).

The rearrangement links TRBV5-1 to TRBJ1-1; TCRdb picks TRBD1, but there is no DNA to check that call. The CDR3 covers 16 residues. CDR1 is SGHRS and CDR2 is YFSETQ in the germline V gene. The CDR3 is CASSLALQGTNTEAFF.

This chain connects TRBV6-4 to TRBJ1-1; TCRdb lists TRBD1, though no DNA is available to test this call. CDR3 length: 15 residues. Germline-derived CDR1 and CDR2 are MRHNA and SNTAGT. The CDR3 sequence is CASSPGWGTGTEAFF.